These T cell receptor beta chains were read from a single sample in a study of T cells in Graves' hyperthyroidism and ophthalmopathy. TCRdb processed the multiplex PCR reads anew with MiXCR; each CDR3 protein has one entry. The table has about 380,000 distinct CDR3 sequences, approximately 17% seen once. The sequenced sample consisted of blood. Receptors originate from a man aged 18-30 years with Graves' ophthalmopathy. The CDR3 runs from the conserved cysteine through the conserved F or W. A D gene is named only where the DNA matches it firmly. Not every row has a clone size; where given, it reads once, few, many or a size class.

d_gene	abundance	v_gene	j_gene	CDR3nt	CDR3aa
.	many	TRBV2	TRBJ1-1	TGTGCCAGCAGTGTTCAGGGGAGGACTGAAGCTTTCTTT	CASSVQGRTEAFF
.	.	TRBV6-1	TRBJ2-1	TGTGCCAGCAGTGACACCTACAATGAGCAGTTCTTC	CASSDTYNEQFF
TRBD1	few	TRBV20-1	TRBJ1-3	TGCAGTGCTAGGGGCCTTACCGGGACAGCCTCTGGAAACACCATATATTTT	CSARGLTGTASGNTIYF
.	few	TRBV29-1	TRBJ1-2	TGCAGCGTTCTCATTCAAGCTGTTGATGGCTACACCTTC	CSVLIQAVDGYTF
.	many	TRBV28	TRBJ2-1	TGTGCCACGCGACGGTGGGAGGAAGATGAGCAGTTCTTC	CATRRWEEDEQFF
.	many	TRBV3-1	TRBJ2-1	TGTGCCAGCAGCCAAGTTGGCGGGGATTACAATGAGCAGTTCTTC	CASSQVGGDYNEQFF
.	few	TRBV29-1	TRBJ2-5	TGCAGCGTTGAAACCGTGAGGGGGTTTGGAGAGACCCAGTACTTC	CSVETVRGFGETQYF
.	.	TRBV29-1	TRBJ1-2	TGCAGCGTTGAAGACGGAAGGAGGTACGGCTACACCTTC	CSVEDGRRYGYTF
.	many	TRBV6-1	TRBJ1-1	TGTGCCAGCAGTGAAGCTTTCAGGGGCGAGGCTTTCTTT	CASSEAFRGEAFF
.	many	TRBV27	TRBJ2-5	TGTGCCAGCAGTTTAGGGGCGTTGGAGACCCAGTACTTC	CASSLGALETQYF
.	many	TRBV5-1	TRBJ2-1	TGCGCCAGCAGAGTAAACAATGAGCAGTTCTTC	CASRVNNEQFF
.	.	TRBV20-1	TRBJ1-1	TGCAGTGCTAGTTTGGGGGATGGCACTGAAGCTTTCTTT	CSASLGDGTEAFF
.	many	TRBV7-9	TRBJ2-3	TGTGCCAGCAGCGCCCGGCTAGCGCCAATAGATACGCAGTATTTT	CASSARLAPIDTQYF
.	few	TRBV6-1	TRBJ1-1	TGTGCCAGCAGTGAAGTAGGGGATGGCGGCACTGAAGCTTTCTTT	CASSEVGDGGTEAFF
.	many	TRBV19	TRBJ2-5	TGTGCCAGTAGTATCGCTGGGGGGGAGACCCAGTACTTC	CASSIAGGETQYF
.	many	TRBV20-1	TRBJ1-1	TGCAGTGCTAGCGAGAGGAGAAACACTGAAGCTTTCTTT	CSASERRNTEAFF
TRBD1	many	TRBV28	TRBJ1-2	TGTGCCAGCACCAACCCGGGGACAGGCTATGGCTACACCTTC	CASTNPGTGYGYTF
.	.	TRBV7-9	TRBJ2-5	TGTGCCAGCAGCTTGGCTCTAGCGATTGAAGAGACCCAGTACTTC	CASSLALAIEETQYF
.	few	TRBV10-3	TRBJ1-1	TGTGCCATCAGTGATGGGGTAACTGAAGCTTTCTTT	CAISDGVTEAFF
TRBD1	many	TRBV12-3/TRBV12-4	TRBJ1-5	TGTGCCAGCAGTTTGGATACAGGGGGAAGGAGCAATCAGCCCCAGCATTTT	CASSLDTGGRSNQPQHF
.	many	TRBV12-3/TRBV12-4	TRBJ1-4	TGTGCCAGCAGTTTGGGGGGGGTGAAGGAAAAACTGTTTTTT	CASSLGGVKEKLFF
.	many	TRBV2	TRBJ1-2	TGTGCCAGCAGCCCCCCAGAATCCACAGTCTCTAACTATGGCTACACCTTC	CASSPPESTVSNYGYTF
TRBD2	.	TRBV7-8	TRBJ2-5	TGTGCCAGCAGCTGGCTTCTAGCGGGGGGGCCCATGGAGGAGACCCAGTACTTC	CASSWLLAGGPMEETQYF
.	few	TRBV15	TRBJ1-1	TGTGCCACCAGCAGAGAGGACAGACTTGAAGCTTTCTTT	CATSREDRLEAFF
.	.	TRBV24-1	TRBJ2-2	TGTGCCACCAGTGCCGCTGGGGCGAGGGGCACCGGGGAGCTGTTTTTT	CATSAAGARGTGELFF
TRBD1	.	TRBV2	TRBJ2-1	TGTGCCAGCAGCCGGTGGGACAGGGCCTACAATGAGCAGTTCTTC	CASSRWDRAYNEQFF
TRBD1	.	TRBV24-1	TRBJ2-1	TGTGCCACCAGTCCCCATAAAACAGGGGGCAATGAGCAGTTCTTC	CATSPHKTGGNEQFF
TRBD1	.	TRBV28	TRBJ1-2	TGTGCCAGCAGTTTATTTATCGACACGGGACAGGGGGATGTTGGCTACACCTTC	CASSLFIDTGQGDVGYTF
TRBD1	many	TRBV9	TRBJ1-1	TGTGCCAGCAGCGTCGACTCTACAGGGGCTGTAGCTTTCTTT	CASSVDSTGAVAFF
.	many	TRBV18	TRBJ2-1	TGTGCCAGCTCACCCGGTTCGGGCTCCTACAATGAGCAGTTCTTC	CASSPGSGSYNEQFF
.	many	TRBV6-1	TRBJ2-5	TGTGCCAGCGAAGGGAGCCGGGCAAGGGCCCAGTACTTC	CASEGSRARAQYF
.	.	TRBV13	TRBJ2-2	TGTGCCAGCAGCTTAGTCACAAGCACCGGGGAGCTGTTTTTT	CASSLVTSTGELFF
.	many	TRBV7-3	TRBJ1-1	TGTGCCAGCAGCTTCAGGGTCCCGAACACTGAAGCTTTCTTT	CASSFRVPNTEAFF
.	many	TRBV12-3/TRBV12-4	TRBJ1-1	TGTGCCAGCACCCTCTCGGGTGCGAACACTGAAGCTTTCTTT	CASTLSGANTEAFF
.	.	TRBV12-3/TRBV12-4	TRBJ2-2	TGTGCCAGCAGTTTAGGATGGCGGGCCGGGACGTTTTTT	CASSLGWRAGTFF
TRBD1	many	TRBV2	TRBJ2-3	TGTGCCAGCAGTGCCTGGACAGGGGCCGATACGCAGTATTTT	CASSAWTGADTQYF
.	.	TRBV4-2	TRBJ1-4	TGTGCCAGCAGCCAAGACGGACAGCGTAGTAATGAAAAACTGTTTTTT	CASSQDGQRSNEKLFF
.	many	TRBV12-3/TRBV12-4	TRBJ2-5	TGTGCCAGCAGCCACACTAGTTTGAAAGAGACCCAGTACTTC	CASSHTSLKETQYF
TRBD2	.	TRBV6-2/TRBV6-3	TRBJ2-7	TGTGCCAGCAGTCAGGCTGGCGGGGGTTACGAGCAGTACTTC	CASSQAGGGYEQYF
TRBD1	many	TRBV12-3/TRBV12-4	TRBJ2-7	TGTGCCAGCACCGCCGGACAGGGCTACGAGCAGTACTTC	CASTAGQGYEQYF
.	many	TRBV7-3	TRBJ2-3	TGTGCCAGCAGCTTACAAACGGGGGGCACAGATACGCAGTATTTT	CASSLQTGGTDTQYF
.	.	TRBV28	TRBJ1-1	TGTGCCAGCAGGAGCACCGGGGTCCCTGAAGCTTTCTTT	CASRSTGVPEAFF